This is a list of T cell receptor beta chains from one sample in a study of blood T cell repertoires in COVID-19. Here immunoSEQ multiplex PCR was the method, and the copy in TCRdb shows in-frame clones only, minus some. The data hold 150,000 to 200,000 clones, with 80% observed a single time. Sequencing was performed on peripheral blood. The receptors come from a man in his 60s with acute or convalescent COVID-19. CDR3s include the opening cysteine and the closing phenylalanine or tryptophan. The D gene is left open where the match is weak.

TRBV27 | TRBD2 | CASSLFRPDPAGGSTPSYEQYF
TRBV6-5 | TRBD1 | CASRWTGTRNTEAFF
TRBV7-9 | . | CASSPLQGWDYGYTF
TRBV6-6 | . | CASIMTEGHINQPQHF
TRBV10-3 | . | CAISDHRVVANEKLFF
TRBV28 | . | CASKSGRVTNEKLFF
TRBV7-2 | . | CASSPPGGGYTF
TRBV12-3/TRBV12-4 | TRBD2 | CASSPWGGETQYF
TRBV10-1 | . | CASNTETTDTQYF
TRBV7-2 | TRBD1 | CASSPQGGDRVIQYF
TRBV30 | TRBD1 | CAWSGQGNTEAFF
TRBV30 | TRBD2 | CAWSGGSGRGQETQYF
TRBV10-1 | TRBD1 | CATNDGTGVGNEQFF
TRBV7-9 | TRBD1 | CASSSGQGGGYTF
TRBV29-1 | . | CSVDRQGSTGELFF
TRBV6-5 | . | CASSSLQGPYEQYF
TRBV12-3/TRBV12-4 | . | CASSATGKLFF
TRBV5-6 | . | CASSSRLGRNGELFF
TRBV24-1 | TRBD1 | CATSDSDRGTGELFF
TRBV5-1 | TRBD2 | CASSGGTSGTYNEQFF
TRBV2 | . | CASQGEYSNQPQHF
TRBV13 | TRBD2 | CASSLGLSSGTVLTF
TRBV29-1 | TRBD1 | CSVSGQLNTEAFF
TRBV9 | . | CASSVGGGGAYNEQFF
TRBV7-2 | . | CASSSTIYGYTF
TRBV5-1 | TRBD1 | CASSYQTGGSDSPLHF
TRBV30 | TRBD1 | CACRQGRNEQFF
TRBV7-2 | TRBD2 | CASSLGLAGYEQYF
TRBV9 | TRBD1 | CASSVRGDRVVSGELFF
TRBV7-9 | . | CASSFGQINYGYTF
TRBV7-3 | TRBD2 | CASSRGLAANTGELFF
TRBV18 | TRBD2 | CASSPQGTSGTVNEQFF
TRBV7-2 | . | CASSLEGGMSSYNEQFF
TRBV19 | . | CASTPQGGNQPQHF
TRBV30 | TRBD2 | CAWSVRTSSYNEQFF
TRBV2 | . | CASSEPGDRGQETQYF
TRBV9 | TRBD1 | CASSAVTGDSPLHF
TRBV5-6 | TRBD1 | CASSGQGASNQPQHF
TRBV18 | . | CASSPQGLFNTEAFF
TRBV24-1 | TRBD1 | CATSDTGQGATGELFF
TRBV5-4 | . | CASSLSAGSIAEQYF
TRBV12-3/TRBV12-4 | . | CASKQGSWQPQHF